This T cell receptor beta chain was captured in a study of T cells in Graves' hyperthyroidism and ophthalmopathy. Every diagnosis used clinical symptoms, serum thyroxine and TRAb, thyroid ultrasound and orbital computed tomography. The investigators amplified TCR beta CDR3 regions from RNA transcripts. First-round RT-PCR targeting the TCR CDR3 was performed with the HTBI primer set. TCRdb analysed the multiplex PCR reads with MiXCR anew, one entry per CDR3 protein. Of approximately 600,000 distinct CDR3 sequences listed, less than 25% are singletons. V lost 4 bases and J 2 bases, leaving 12 bases between the germline ends. The CDR3 loop spans 14 amino acids. Germline V gene sequence: CDR1 LGHDT, CDR2 YNNKEL (reference sequence).

The chain combines TRBV3-1 with TRBJ2-7, with D perhaps being TRBD1 or TRBD2 (6 bases each). Sequenced: blood. This TCR was sampled from a man aged 30 to 45 with Graves' ophthalmopathy. The CDR3 nucleotides are TGTGCCAGCAGCCCGACGGGGGCAGCCTACGAGCAGTACTTC. It yields the protein CASSPTGAAYEQYF.